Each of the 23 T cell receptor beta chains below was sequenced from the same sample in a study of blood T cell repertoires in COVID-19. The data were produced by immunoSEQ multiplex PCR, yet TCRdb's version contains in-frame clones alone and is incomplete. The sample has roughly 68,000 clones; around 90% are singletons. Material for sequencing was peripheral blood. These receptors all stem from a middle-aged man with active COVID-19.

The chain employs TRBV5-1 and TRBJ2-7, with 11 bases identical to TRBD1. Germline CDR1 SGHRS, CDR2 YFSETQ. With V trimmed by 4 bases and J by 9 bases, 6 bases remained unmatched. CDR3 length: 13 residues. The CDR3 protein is CASSVGTGGTQYF. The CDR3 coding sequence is TGCGCCAGCAGCGTAGGGACAGGGGGAACGCAGTACTTC.

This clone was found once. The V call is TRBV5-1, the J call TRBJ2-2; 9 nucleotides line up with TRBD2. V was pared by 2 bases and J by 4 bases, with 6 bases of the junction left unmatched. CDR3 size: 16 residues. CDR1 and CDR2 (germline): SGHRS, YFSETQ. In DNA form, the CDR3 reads TGCGCCAGCAGCTTCCTAGCGGGACCAAGCACCGGGGAGCTGTTTTTT. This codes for CASSFLAGPSTGELFF.

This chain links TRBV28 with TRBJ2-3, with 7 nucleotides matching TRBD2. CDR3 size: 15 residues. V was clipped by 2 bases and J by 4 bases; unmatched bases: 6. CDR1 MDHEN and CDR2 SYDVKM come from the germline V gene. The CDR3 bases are TGTGCCAGCAGTTTAGGGACTACCCGCCCAGATACGCAGTATTTT. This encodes CASSLGTTRPDTQYF.

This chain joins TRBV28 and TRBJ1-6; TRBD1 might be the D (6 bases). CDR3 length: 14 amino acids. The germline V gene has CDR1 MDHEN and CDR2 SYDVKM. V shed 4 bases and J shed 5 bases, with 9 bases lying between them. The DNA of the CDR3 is TGTGCCAGCAGTTCCCACAGGGATAATTCACCCCTCCACTTT. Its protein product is CASSSHRDNSPLHF.

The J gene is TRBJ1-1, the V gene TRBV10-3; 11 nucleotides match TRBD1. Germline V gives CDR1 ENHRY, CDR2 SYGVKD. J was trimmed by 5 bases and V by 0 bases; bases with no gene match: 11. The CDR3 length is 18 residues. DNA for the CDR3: TGTGCCATCAGTGAGTCTCTCCGAGGACAGGGGGCAGGGACTGAAGCTTTCTTT. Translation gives CAISESLRGQGAGTEAFF.

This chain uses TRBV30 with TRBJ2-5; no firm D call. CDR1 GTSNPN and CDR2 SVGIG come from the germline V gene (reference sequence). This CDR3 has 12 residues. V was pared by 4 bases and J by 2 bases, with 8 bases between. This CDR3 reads CAWTNHQETQYF. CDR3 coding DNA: TGTGCCTGGACAAATCATCAAGAGACCCAGTACTTC.

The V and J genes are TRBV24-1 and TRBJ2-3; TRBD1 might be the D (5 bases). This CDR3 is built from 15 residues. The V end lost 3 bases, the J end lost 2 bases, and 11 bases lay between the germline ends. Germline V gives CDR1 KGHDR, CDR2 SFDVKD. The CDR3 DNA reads TGTGCCACCAGTGATCCACGGACAACCACAGATACGCAGTATTTT. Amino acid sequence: CATSDPRTTTDTQYF.

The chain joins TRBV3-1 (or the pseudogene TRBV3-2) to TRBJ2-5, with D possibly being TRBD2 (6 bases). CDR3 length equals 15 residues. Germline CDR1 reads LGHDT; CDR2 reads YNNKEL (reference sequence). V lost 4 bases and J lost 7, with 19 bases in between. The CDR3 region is CASSPLLHGTATQYF. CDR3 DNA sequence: TGTGCCAGCAGCCCACTACTACACGGGACTGCGACCCAGTACTTC.

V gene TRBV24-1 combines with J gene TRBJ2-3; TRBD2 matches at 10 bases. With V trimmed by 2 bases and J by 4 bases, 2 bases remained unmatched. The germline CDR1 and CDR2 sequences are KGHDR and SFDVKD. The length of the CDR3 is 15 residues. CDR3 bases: TGTGCCACCAGTGATTCTAGCGGGAGCCCAGATACGCAGTATTTT. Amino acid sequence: CATSDSSGSPDTQYF.

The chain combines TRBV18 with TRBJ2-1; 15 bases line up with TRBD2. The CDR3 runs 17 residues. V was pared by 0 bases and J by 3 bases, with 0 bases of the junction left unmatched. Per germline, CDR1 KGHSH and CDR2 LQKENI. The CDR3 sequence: CASSPPGLAGGYNEQFF. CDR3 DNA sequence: TGTGCCAGCTCACCACCGGGACTAGCGGGAGGCTACAATGAGCAGTTCTTC.

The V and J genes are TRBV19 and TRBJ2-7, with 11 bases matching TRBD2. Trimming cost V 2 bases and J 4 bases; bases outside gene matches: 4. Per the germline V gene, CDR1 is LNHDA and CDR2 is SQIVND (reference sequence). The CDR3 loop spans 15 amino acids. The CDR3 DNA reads TGTGCCAGTAGTATACAGGGACTAGCGGAATACGAGCAGTACTTC. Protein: CASSIQGLAEYEQYF.

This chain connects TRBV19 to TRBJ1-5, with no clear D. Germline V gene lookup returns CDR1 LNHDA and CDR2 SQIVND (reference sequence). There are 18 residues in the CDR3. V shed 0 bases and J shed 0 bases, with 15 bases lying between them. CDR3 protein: CASSIDGAGWNSNQPQHF. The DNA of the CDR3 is TGTGCCAGTAGTATAGACGGTGCGGGCTGGAATAGCAATCAGCCCCAGCATTTT.

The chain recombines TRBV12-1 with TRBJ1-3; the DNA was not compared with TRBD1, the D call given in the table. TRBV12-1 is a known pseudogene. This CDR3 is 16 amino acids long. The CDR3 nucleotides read TGTGCCAGCAGCCCCTCTGGGGGACAGGGGAGAAGGTCCATATATTTT. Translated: CASSPSGGQGRRSIYF.

This CDR3 is CASVSSIPGQFF. The CDR3 region has the DNA TGTGCCAGCGTTTCGTCCATCCCCGGGCAGTTCTTC. V usage is TRBV21-1 and J usage is TRBJ2-1; TRBD2 reflects the table's D call only, with no check against the DNA. TRBV21-1 is marked as a pseudogene. This CDR3 has 12 residues.

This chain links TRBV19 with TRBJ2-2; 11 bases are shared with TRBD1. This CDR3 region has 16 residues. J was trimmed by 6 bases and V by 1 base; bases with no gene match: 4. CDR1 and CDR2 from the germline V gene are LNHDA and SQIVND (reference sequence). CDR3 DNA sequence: TGTGCCAGTAGTATAGGGACAGGGGGCGGATCCGGGGAGCTGTTTTTT. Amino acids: CASSIGTGGGSGELFF.

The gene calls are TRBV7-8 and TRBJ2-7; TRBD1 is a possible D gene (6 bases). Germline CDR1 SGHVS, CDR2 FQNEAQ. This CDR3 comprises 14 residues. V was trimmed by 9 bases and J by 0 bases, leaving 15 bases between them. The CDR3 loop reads CASVRGPSSYEQYF. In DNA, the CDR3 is TGTGCCAGTGTCAGGGGTCCGAGCTCCTACGAGCAGTACTTC.

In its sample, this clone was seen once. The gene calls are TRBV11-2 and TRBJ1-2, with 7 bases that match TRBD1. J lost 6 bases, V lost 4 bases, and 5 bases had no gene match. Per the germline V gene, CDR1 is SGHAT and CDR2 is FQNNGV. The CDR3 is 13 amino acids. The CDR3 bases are TGTGCCAGCAGCTCCAGAGACAGGGATGGCTACACCTTC. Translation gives CASSSRDRDGYTF.

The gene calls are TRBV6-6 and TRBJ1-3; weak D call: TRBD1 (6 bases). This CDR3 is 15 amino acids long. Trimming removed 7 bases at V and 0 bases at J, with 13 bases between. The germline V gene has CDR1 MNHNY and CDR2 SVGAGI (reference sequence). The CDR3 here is CASIPDRASGNTIYF. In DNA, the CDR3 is TGTGCCAGCATTCCGGACAGAGCCTCTGGAAACACCATATATTTT.

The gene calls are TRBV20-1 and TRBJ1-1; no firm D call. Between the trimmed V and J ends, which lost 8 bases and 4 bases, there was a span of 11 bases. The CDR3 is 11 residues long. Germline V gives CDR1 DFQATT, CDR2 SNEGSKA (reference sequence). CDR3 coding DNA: TGCAGTTTCTTAGCGGGCACTGAAGCTTTCTTT. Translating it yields CSFLAGTEAFF.

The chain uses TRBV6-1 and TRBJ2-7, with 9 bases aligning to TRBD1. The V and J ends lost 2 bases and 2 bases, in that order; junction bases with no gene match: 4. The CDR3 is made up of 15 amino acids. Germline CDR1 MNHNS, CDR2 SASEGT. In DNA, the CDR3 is TGTGCCAGCAGTGAATTCGGGACAGGGCCCTACGAGCAGTACTTC. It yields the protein CASSEFGTGPYEQYF.

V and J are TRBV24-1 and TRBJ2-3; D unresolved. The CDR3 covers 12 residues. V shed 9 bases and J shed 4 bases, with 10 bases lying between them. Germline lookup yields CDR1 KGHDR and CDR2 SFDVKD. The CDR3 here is CATSPVADTQYF. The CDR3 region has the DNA TGTGCCACCTCCCCGGTGGCAGATACGCAGTATTTT.

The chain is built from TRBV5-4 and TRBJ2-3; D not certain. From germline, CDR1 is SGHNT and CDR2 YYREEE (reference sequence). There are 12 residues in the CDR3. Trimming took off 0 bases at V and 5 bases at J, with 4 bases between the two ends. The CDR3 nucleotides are TGTGCCAGCAGCTTGGCGGGAGATACGCAGTATTTT. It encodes CASSLAGDTQYF.

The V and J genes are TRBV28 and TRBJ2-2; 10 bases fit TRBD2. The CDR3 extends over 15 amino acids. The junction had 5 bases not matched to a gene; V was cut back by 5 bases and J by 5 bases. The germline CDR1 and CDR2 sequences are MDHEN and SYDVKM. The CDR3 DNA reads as TGTGCCAGCAGTCCCAGCGGGAGGGGAACCGGGGAGCTGTTTTTT. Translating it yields CASSPSGRGTGELFF.